Shown below are 24 T cell receptor beta chains from a single sample sequenced in a study of post-analysis software for immune sequencing data. Unique molecular identifiers had been added to the TCR beta cDNA libraries. TCRdb reprocessed the PCR reads via MiXCR and lists one record per CDR3 protein. This table has more than 500,000 distinct CDR3 sequences, approximately 34% appearing once. Their recognized antigens are unknown. Study-wide results and caveats: A few TRBV segments (TRBV5-6, TRBV5-1 and TRBV20-1 among them) occurred more frequently in patients than in controls.

Sequenced sample: blood. Source of these receptors: a girl aged 2-17 years with multiple sclerosis.

There are many counts of this clonotype. This chain uses TRBV27 with TRBJ2-3; the D is unclear. The germline CDR1 and CDR2 sequences are MNHEY and SMNVEV (reference sequence). Trimming removed 6 bases at V and 1 base at J, with 14 bases between. The CDR3 is 15 amino acids. The CDR3 coding sequence is TGTGCCAGCAGCCACCCCGTGTTGGGCACAGATACGCAGTATTTT. This codes for CASSHPVLGTDTQYF.

The chain recombines TRBV5-1 with TRBJ2-7; 9 bases fit TRBD1. The trim removed 4 bases at V and 5 bases at J, leaving 7 bases unmatched. The CDR3 contains 14 residues. CDR1 and CDR2 (germline): SGHRS, YFSETQ. CDR3 sequence: CASSGGTGRHEQYF. The CDR3 DNA reads TGCGCCAGCAGCGGTGGGACAGGGAGACACGAGCAGTACTTC.

In its sample, this clonotype was seen a few times. The J gene is TRBJ2-3, the V gene TRBV6-5; D unclear. Trimming removed 6 bases at V and 4 bases at J, with 8 bases between. The CDR3 has 12 amino acids. CDR1 and CDR2 (germline): MNHEY, SVGAGI. CDR3 protein: CASRGPADTQYF. The CDR3 coding sequence is TGTGCCAGCAGAGGTCCCGCAGATACGCAGTATTTT.

This clonotype came up a few times. The chain links TRBV29-1 to TRBJ1-1; D unresolved. The length of the CDR3 is 11 residues. Germline values: CDR1 SQVTM, CDR2 ANQGSEA. V dropped 7 bases and J dropped 3 bases, with 9 bases sitting between them. Here the CDR3 reads CSARIDTEAFF. CDR3 nucleotide sequence: TGCAGCGCCCGTATAGACACTGAAGCTTTCTTT. The full variable domain, with the rest looked up from reference TRBV29-1 and TRBJ1-1, is SAVISQKPSRDICQRGTSLTIQCQVDSQVTMMFWYRQQPGQSLTLIATANQGSEATYESGFVIDKFPISRPNLTFSTLTVSNMSPEDSSIYLCSARIDTEAFFGQGTRLTVV.

V is TRBV20-1 and J is TRBJ1-1; D might be TRBD1 (6 bases). Germline V gene data show CDR1 as DFQATT and CDR2 as SNEGSKA (reference sequence). Trimming took off 5 bases at V and 1 base at J, with 8 bases between the two ends. The CDR3 spans 12 residues. The CDR3 sequence is CSAPQGNTEAFF. The DNA for the CDR3 is TGCAGTGCTCCACAGGGGAACACTGAAGCTTTCTTT.

The count of this clonotype is one. V gene TRBV5-1 combines with J gene TRBJ1-1; 7 positions match TRBD1. The CDR3 spans 15 residues. Per germline, CDR1 SGHRS and CDR2 YFSETQ. V lost 1 base to trimming and J lost 4 bases; unmatched junction nucleotides: 7. The CDR3 nucleotides are TGCGCCAGCAGCTTGCGCCAGGGGGATGGCACTGAAGCTTTCTTT. Amino acids: CASSLRQGDGTEAFF.

The chain uses TRBV28 and TRBJ1-4; D is unclear. Germline V gives CDR1 MDHEN, CDR2 SYDVKM. The CDR3 spans 17 residues. The V end lost 3 bases, the J end lost 0 bases, and 14 bases lay between the germline ends. CDR3 in DNA: TGTGCCAGCAGTTTGGGGAGAGACGACGCAACTAATGAAAAACTGTTTTTT. Residues: CASSLGRDDATNEKLFF.

This clonotype has just a few counts. The chain couples TRBV7-8 to TRBJ2-1; TRBD1 matches 10 bases. The CDR3 runs 15 residues. Germline values: CDR1 SGHVS, CDR2 FQNEAQ. V was clipped by 3 bases and J by 6 bases; unmatched bases: 5. For the CDR3, the DNA is TGTGCCAGCAGCTTTTGGACAGGGGGGAGCAATGAGCAGTTCTTC. Its protein is CASSFWTGGSNEQFF.

This clonotype was picked up a small number of times. V usage is TRBV11-1 and J usage is TRBJ2-5; D uncertain. Germline CDR1 SGHAT, CDR2 FQDESV (reference sequence). Between the trimmed V and J ends, which lost 2 bases and 5 bases, there was a span of 9 bases. CDR3 length: 13 residues. The CDR3 sequence: CASSLHQAETQYF. CDR3 DNA: TGTGCCAGCAGCTTACATCAGGCGGAGACCCAGTACTTC.

This clonotype appeared many times. The CDR3 nucleotides are TGCAGCGTCGTGGTAACAGGGCCCCACGCTGGCGAGCAGTACTTC. This translates into CSVVVTGPHAGEQYF. V and J are TRBV29-1 and TRBJ2-4, with D perhaps TRBD1 (6 bases). The end of the DNA aligns better with TRBJ2-7, so the J call may be wrong. Germline assignment: CDR1 SQVTM and CDR2 ANQGSEA. The CDR3 totals 15 residues.

This clonotype was counted between two and nine times. The genes are TRBV7-9 and TRBJ1-5; 8 nucleotides line up with TRBD1. Germline loops: CDR1 SEHNR, CDR2 FQNEAQ (reference sequence). After removal of 2 bases from V and 6 bases from J, the junction contained 15 bases not matched to a gene. This CDR3 region has 18 residues. CDR3 bases: TGTGCCAGCAGCTTAAACCCAGGGGGCCGGAGTAATGGTCAGCCCCAGCATTTT. It encodes CASSLNPGGRSNGQPQHF.

This clonotype has more than one count but fewer than ten. The junction shows a germline mismatch at one end, possibly a read error. This sequence joins TRBV2 and TRBJ2-5, with D maybe TRBD2 (5 bases). The CDR3 is 14 amino acids. The germline gives CDR1 SNHLY, CDR2 FYNNEI. The CDR3 nucleotides are TGTACCAGCAGCCCCTTGGCGGAGGAAGAGACCCAGTACTTC. Protein: CTSSPLAEEETQYF.

This rearrangement joins TRBV6-1 to TRBJ2-7; 9 bases fit TRBD1. The germline V gene encodes CDR1 MNHNS and CDR2 SASEGT. This CDR3 spans 13 amino acids. After removal of 6 bases from V and 4 bases from J, the junction contained 4 bases not matched to a gene. This CDR3 is CASRIGQGYEQYF. The CDR3 coding sequence is TGTGCCAGCAGGATAGGACAGGGGTACGAGCAGTACTTC.

The chain couples TRBV24-1 to TRBJ1-2, with TRBD1 matching over 8 bases. The CDR3 runs 20 residues. The J segment lost 5 bases and the V segment lost 5 bases, leaving 24 bases of the junction unmatched. Germline V lookup: CDR1 KGHDR, CDR2 SFDVKD. CDR3 sequence: CATSGPFISTGGYSKYGYTF. DNA of the CDR3: TGTGCCACCAGTGGACCCTTCATCTCAACAGGGGGGTACTCAAAGTATGGCTACACCTTC.

This chain uses TRBV29-1 with TRBJ2-3; 10 bases are a match to TRBD1. The CDR3 loop spans 15 amino acids. Germline V gene data show CDR1 as SQVTM and CDR2 as ANQGSEA. Trimming cost V 7 bases and J 0 bases; bases outside gene matches: 7. The CDR3 region is CSALGTGASTDTQYF. The CDR3 region has the DNA TGCAGCGCCCTCGGGACAGGGGCAAGCACAGATACGCAGTATTTT.

This clonotype was recorded a few times. The chain combines TRBV4-2 with TRBJ1-1; possibly TRBD1 for D (5 bases). This CDR3 region has 15 residues. In germline, CDR1 is LGHNA, CDR2 YNFKEQ. V lost 0 bases, J lost 5 bases, and 13 bases lay in between. The CDR3 is CASSQDSTGGTEAFF. The DNA of the CDR3 is TGTGCCAGCAGCCAAGATTCAACCGGGGGGACTGAAGCTTTCTTT.

Only a few counts were recorded for this clonotype. This chain joins TRBV9 and TRBJ2-3, with 7 bases that match TRBD2. The germline gives CDR1 SGDLS, CDR2 YYNGEE. The junction had 5 bases not matched to a gene; V was cut back by 0 bases and J by 4 bases. The CDR3 is 15 residues long. The CDR3 bases are TGTGCCAGCAGCGTAGCGGGGGGACGGGCAGATACGCAGTATTTT. Translating it yields CASSVAGGRADTQYF.

The rearrangement joins TRBV18 to TRBJ2-5; the match to TRBD2 covers 9 bases. V shed 3 bases, J shed 2 bases, and the junction held 4 bases outside the gene matches. CDR3 length: 15 residues. The germline gives CDR1 KGHSH, CDR2 LQKENI. The CDR3 DNA is TGTGCCAGCTCACCGGCCCTAGCGGGACAAGAGACCCAGTACTTC. This encodes CASSPALAGQETQYF.

The chain combines TRBV7-9 with TRBJ2-5; D remains unclear. Trimming stripped 2 bases from V and 5 bases from J, with 9 bases between. Germline V gives CDR1 SEHNR, CDR2 FQNEAQ (reference sequence). The CDR3 is 13 residues long. DNA for the CDR3: TGTGCCAGCAGCTTATTATCGAGGGAGACCCAGTACTTC. Translation gives CASSLLSRETQYF.

This clonotype turned up a few times. The V call is TRBV10-3, the J call TRBJ2-5, with TRBD1 identical over 7 bases. CDR1 is ENHRY, CDR2 SYGVKD, per germline. There are 12 residues in the CDR3. J gave up 2 bases and V 8 bases, and 2 bases lay outside the gene matches. The CDR3 loop is CAIAQGQETQYF. CDR3 coding DNA: TGTGCCATCGCACAGGGGCAAGAGACCCAGTACTTC.

This clonotype was picked up a small number of times. The V call is TRBV12-3 or TRBV12-4, the J call TRBJ1-2, with D tentatively TRBD1 (6 bases). The germline V and J ends were trimmed by 2 bases and 7 bases, with 14 bases remaining between them. The CDR3 runs 14 residues. The CDR3 protein is CASSLRGALSGYTF. In DNA form, the CDR3 reads TGTGCCAGCAGTTTACGGGGGGCGCTTAGTGGCTACACCTTC.

The V gene is TRBV7-2, the J gene TRBJ2-1, with TRBD2 matching over 13 bases. The CDR3 is 18 amino acids. With V trimmed by 1 base and J by 3 bases, 6 bases remained unmatched. CDR1 is SGHTA, CDR2 FQGNSA, per germline. The CDR3, as DNA: TGTGCCAGCAGCTTAGAACTAGCGGGGGGGGCAAACTACAATGAGCAGTTCTTC. Protein sequence: CASSLELAGGANYNEQFF.

The chain has TRBV5-1 and TRBJ1-4; tentatively, D is TRBD1 (6 bases). The CDR3 extends over 16 amino acids. The germline V and J ends were trimmed by 0 bases and 6 bases, with 15 bases remaining between them. CDR1 and CDR2 (germline): SGHRS, YFSETQ. The CDR3 spells CASSLGIPGAYEKLFF. CDR3 DNA sequence: TGCGCCAGCAGCTTGGGCATTCCAGGGGCTTATGAAAAACTGTTTTTT. Combining the CDR3 with reference TRBV5-1 and TRBJ1-4 gives the whole variable domain KAGVTQTPRYLIKTRGQQVTLSCSPISGHRSVSWYQQTPGQGLQFLFEYFSETQRNKGNFPGRFSGRQFSNSRSEMNVSTLELGDSALYLCASSLGIPGAYEKLFFGSGTQLSVL.

This chain connects TRBV2 to TRBJ2-3; D gene uncertain. The CDR3 is 12 residues long. Between the trimmed V and J ends, which lost 4 bases and 4 bases, there was a span of 6 bases. Germline V gene data show CDR1 as SNHLY and CDR2 as FYNNEI. CDR3 amino acids: CASSVTADTQYF. The CDR3 DNA follows: TGTGCCAGCAGTGTCACAGCAGATACGCAGTATTTT.